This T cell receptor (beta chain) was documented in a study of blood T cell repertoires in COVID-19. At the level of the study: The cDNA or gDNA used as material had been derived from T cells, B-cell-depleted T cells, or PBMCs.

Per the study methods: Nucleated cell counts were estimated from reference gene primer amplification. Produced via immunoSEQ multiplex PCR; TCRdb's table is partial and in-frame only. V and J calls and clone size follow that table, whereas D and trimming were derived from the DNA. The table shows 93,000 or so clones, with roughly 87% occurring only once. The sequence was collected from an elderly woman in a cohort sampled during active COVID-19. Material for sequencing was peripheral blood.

Written as DNA, the CDR3 is TGCGCCAGCAGCCAAGATACTCCACAGGGCGGGAGGGGCCTATCCGTCGAGCAGTACTTC. Translation: CASSQDTPQGGRGLSVEQYF. V gene TRBV4-1 combines with J gene TRBJ2-7; 9 nucleotides agree with TRBD2. The CDR3 is 20 amino acids. With V trimmed by 0 bases and J by 6 bases, 21 bases remained unmatched. CDR1 is MGHRA, CDR2 YSYEKL, per germline.